This is a list of T cell receptor beta chains from one sample in a study of blood T cells in healthy people across ages. TCRdb reprocessed the 5' RACE reads with MiXCR, giving one entry per CDR3 protein. The sample includes over a million distinct CDR3 sequences, about 43% seen only once; the top ten take roughly 8.2%. Sequencing was done on a sample of blood. These receptor sequences come from a woman aged 18-30 years in good health. The CDR3 runs from the conserved cysteine through the conserved F or W. A D gene is named only where the DNA matches it firmly. The size of a clone is reported for some rows only, either as once, few or many, or as a class for expanded clones.

few	TRBV3-1	TRBD2	TRBJ2-5	TGTGCCAGCAGTCCCTTCTACAGCGGGGCGGCGGAGACCCAGTACTTC	CASSPFYSGAAETQYF
many	TRBV3-1	-	TRBJ2-1	TGTGCCAGCAGCCCCCTGGACGGCTACAATGAGCAGTTCTTC	CASSPLDGYNEQFF
few	TRBV14	-	TRBJ2-1	TGTGCCAGCAGCCAAGTCCCGGGGCAGGGGAAGGCAAATGAGCAGTTCTTC	CASSQVPGQGKANEQFF
-	TRBV18	-	TRBJ2-3	TGTGCCAGCTCACCATACAAAACAGATACGCAGTATTTT	CASSPYKTDTQYF
once	TRBV3-1	-	TRBJ1-1	TGTGCCAGCCTGCTCGGTAGTACAGGGAACACTGAAGCTTTCTTT	CASLLGSTGNTEAFF
-	TRBV7-8	-	TRBJ2-7	TGTGCCAGCAGCTTTTTGCTGGGTTACGAGCAGTACTTC	CASSFLLGYEQYF
few	TRBV7-8	-	TRBJ2-3	TGTGCCAGCAGCTTACCGGGACTATCCCCAGGGGTGCAGTATTTT	CASSLPGLSPGVQYF
-	TRBV3-1	TRBD2	TRBJ2-7	TGTGCCAGCAGCCAATTCCCCGGGACTAGCGGTTACGAGCAGTACTTC	CASSQFPGTSGYEQYF
-	TRBV4-2	TRBD2	TRBJ2-1	TGTGCCAGCAGCCAAGCGGGGGTTATTGGCGGGGGTGAAAATGAGCAGTTCTTC	CASSQAGVIGGGENEQFF
-	TRBV7-9	-	TRBJ2-1	TGTGCCAGCAGCCCGCCCCTAGGGCAGGGAAGGAACAATGAGCAGTTCTTC	CASSPPLGQGRNNEQFF
-	TRBV30	TRBD1	TRBJ2-1	TGTGCCTGGAGTTATTCAGGGGGAGAGACCCAGTTCTTC	CAWSYSGGETQFF
-	TRBV19	-	TRBJ2-2	TGTGCCAGTAGTATCAAACGGAACACCGGGGAGCTGTTTTTT	CASSIKRNTGELFF
few	TRBV20-1	TRBD1	TRBJ1-1	TGCAGTGCTAGCGGCAGGGGGCGAGGGGAAAGAAACACTGAAGCTTTCTTT	CSASGRGRGERNTEAFF
-	TRBV7-2	-	TRBJ1-5	TGTGCCAGCAGCAAGGGGGTGACGAGCAATCAGCCCCAGCATTTT	CASSKGVTSNQPQHF
many	TRBV10-3	TRBD2	TRBJ2-1	TGTGCCATCAGTGAGTCAGGACTAGCGGGAGAGAATGAGCAGTTCTTC	CAISESGLAGENEQFF
many	TRBV3-1	TRBD2	TRBJ2-3	TGTGCCAGCAGCCAAGGAGTGGGACTAAGTGGAGATACGCAGTATTTT	CASSQGVGLSGDTQYF
-	TRBV4-2	TRBD2	TRBJ2-4	TGTGCCAGCAGCCCCGGACTAGCGGGGGGTGTGGAAAACATTCAGTACTTC	CASSPGLAGGVENIQYF
-	TRBV29-1	TRBD1	TRBJ1-2	TGCAGCGTAGAAGGACAGGGCATAGGCTACACCTTC	CSVEGQGIGYTF
many	TRBV7-9	TRBD2	TRBJ2-5	TGTGCCACTACCGGACTAGCGGGGGACATGGAGACCCAGTACTTC	CATTGLAGDMETQYF
-	TRBV6-2/TRBV6-3	TRBD2	TRBJ2-1	TGTGCCAGCACTAGGACTAGCGGGGCCATTGAGCAGTTCTTC	CASTRTSGAIEQFF
-	TRBV5-1	TRBD1	TRBJ2-7	TGCGCCAGCGGGGGGGGACAGGGCTACGAGCAGTACTTC	CASGGGQGYEQYF
-	TRBV28	-	TRBJ1-1	TGTGCCAGCAGAATAGGGGGGGCAGACACTGAAGCTTTCTTT	CASRIGGADTEAFF
-	TRBV6-5	TRBD2	TRBJ2-7	TGTGCCAGCAGTCAGACTAGCGGGAGAGTCAGTTACGAGCAGTACTTC	CASSQTSGRVSYEQYF
-	TRBV10-2	-	TRBJ2-1	TGCGCCAGCAGTCCCCCATTCTCGATCAATGAGCAGTTCTTC	CASSPPFSINEQFF
few	TRBV4-2	-	TRBJ2-7	TGTGCCAGCAGCCAGGGGACTCATAGCGTTTCCTACAATGAGCAGTACTTC	CASSQGTHSVSYNEQYF
few	TRBV12-3/TRBV12-4	TRBD2	TRBJ2-3	TGTGCCAGCAGCTCTCCGGGACTAGCCTTTTCTAGCACAGATACGCAGTATTTT	CASSSPGLAFSSTDTQYF
-	TRBV6-1	-	TRBJ2-7	TGTGCCAGCAGTGTATGGCTAGAGCTCACCTACGAGCAGTACTTC	CASSVWLELTYEQYF
-	TRBV6-5	-	TRBJ1-6	TGTGCCAGCAAAGGGAGCAGCTCCTATAATTCACCCCTCCACTTT	CASKGSSSYNSPLHF
-	TRBV5-1	-	TRBJ2-1	TGCGCCAGCAGCTTGGGACTAGGGCTGTCCTACAATGAGCAGTTCTTC	CASSLGLGLSYNEQFF
-	TRBV27	TRBD2	TRBJ2-3	TGTGCCAGCAGCTCAACCTCCGGAGGTAGCGGGCTGCGCGGCACAGATACGCAGTATTTT	CASSSTSGGSGLRGTDTQYF
-	TRBV3-1	-	TRBJ1-1	TGTGCCAGCAGCCAAGACTTGTCGGCAGGGAACACTGAAGCTTTCTTT	CASSQDLSAGNTEAFF
-	TRBV2	TRBD2	TRBJ2-7	TGTGCCAGCAGTGGGGAGGGAAACTACGAGCAGTACTTC	CASSGEGNYEQYF
-	TRBV7-9	-	TRBJ1-5	TGTGCCAGCAGCTTAGTTGGTGGCACGGAAGGCAATCAGCCCCAGCATTTT	CASSLVGGTEGNQPQHF
few	TRBV29-1	-	TRBJ2-7	TGCAGCGTGCGTCGGAACTACGAGCAGTACTTC	CSVRRNYEQYF
-	TRBV3-1	TRBD2	TRBJ2-3	TGTGCCAGCAGCCAAGGGACTAGCGGGGGTCCCGGTGGTACGCAGTATTTT	CASSQGTSGGPGGTQYF
-	TRBV3-1	-	TRBJ1-1	TGTGCCAGCAGCCCTGGGAGACCTGAAGCTTTCTTT	CASSPGRPEAFF
-	TRBV2	-	TRBJ2-7	TGTGCCAGCACAACCGAATCCTACGAGCAGTACTTC	CASTTESYEQYF
-	TRBV3-1	TRBD1	TRBJ1-6	TGTGCCAGCAACCGACAGGGTTCAGTCGGATTTAATTCACCCCTCCACTTT	CASNRQGSVGFNSPLHF
-	TRBV20-1	TRBD1	TRBJ2-7	TGCAGTGCTAGAGGGGACAGGGTCGGTTACGAGCAGTACTTC	CSARGDRVGYEQYF
-	TRBV6-1	TRBD2	TRBJ2-1	TGTGCCAGCACGGGGGGGGAGGGGTACAATGAGCAGTTCTTC	CASTGGEGYNEQFF